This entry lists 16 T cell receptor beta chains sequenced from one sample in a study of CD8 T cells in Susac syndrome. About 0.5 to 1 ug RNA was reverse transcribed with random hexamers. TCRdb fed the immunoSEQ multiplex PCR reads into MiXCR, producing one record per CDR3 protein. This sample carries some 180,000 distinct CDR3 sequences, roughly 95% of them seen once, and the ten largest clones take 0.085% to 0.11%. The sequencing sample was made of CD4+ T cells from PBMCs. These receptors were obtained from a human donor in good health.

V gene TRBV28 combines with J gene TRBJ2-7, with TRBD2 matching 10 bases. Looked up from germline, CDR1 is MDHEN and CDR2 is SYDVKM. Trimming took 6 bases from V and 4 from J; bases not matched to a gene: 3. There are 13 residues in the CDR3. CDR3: CASSKREGYEQYF. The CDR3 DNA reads TGTGCCAGCAGCAAGCGGGAGGGGTACGAGCAGTACTTC. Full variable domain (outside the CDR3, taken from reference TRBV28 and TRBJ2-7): DVKVTQSSRYLVKRTGEKVFLECVQDMDHENMFWYRQDPGLGLRLIYFSYDVKMKEKGDIPEGYSVSREKKERFSLILESASTNQTSMYLCASSKREGYEQYFGPGTRLTVT.

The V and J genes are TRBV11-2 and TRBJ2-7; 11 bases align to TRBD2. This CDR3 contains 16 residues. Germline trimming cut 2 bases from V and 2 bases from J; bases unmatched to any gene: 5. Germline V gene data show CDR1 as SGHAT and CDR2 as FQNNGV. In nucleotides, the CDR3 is TGTGCCAGCAGCTTAATAAGACTAGCGGGGCCCTACGAGCAGTACTTC. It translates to CASSLIRLAGPYEQYF.

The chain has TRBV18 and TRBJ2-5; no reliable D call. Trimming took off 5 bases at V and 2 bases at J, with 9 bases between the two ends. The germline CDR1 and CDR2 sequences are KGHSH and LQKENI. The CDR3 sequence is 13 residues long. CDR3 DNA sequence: TGTGCCAGCTCATCGCACATTCAAGAGACCCAGTACTTC. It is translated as CASSSHIQETQYF.

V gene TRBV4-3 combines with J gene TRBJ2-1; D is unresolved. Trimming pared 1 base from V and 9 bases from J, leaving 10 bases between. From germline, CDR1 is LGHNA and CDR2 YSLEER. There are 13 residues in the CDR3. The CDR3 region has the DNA TGCGCCAGCAGCCAAGCTAGGTCGGGTGAGCAGTTCTTC. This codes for CASSQARSGEQFF.

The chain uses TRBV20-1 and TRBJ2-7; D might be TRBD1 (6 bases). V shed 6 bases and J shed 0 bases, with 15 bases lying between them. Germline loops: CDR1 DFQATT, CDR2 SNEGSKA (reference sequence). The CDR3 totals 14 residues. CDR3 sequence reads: CSATAQGRSYEQYF. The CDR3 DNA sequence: TGCAGTGCCACAGCCCAGGGGCGCTCCTACGAGCAGTACTTC.

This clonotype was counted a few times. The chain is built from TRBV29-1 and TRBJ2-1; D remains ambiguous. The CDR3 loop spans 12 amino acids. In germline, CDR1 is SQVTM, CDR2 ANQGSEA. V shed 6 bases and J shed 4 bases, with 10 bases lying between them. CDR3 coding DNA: TGCAGCGTGGGGTGGGGTTACAATGAGCAGTTCTTC. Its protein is CSVGWGYNEQFF.

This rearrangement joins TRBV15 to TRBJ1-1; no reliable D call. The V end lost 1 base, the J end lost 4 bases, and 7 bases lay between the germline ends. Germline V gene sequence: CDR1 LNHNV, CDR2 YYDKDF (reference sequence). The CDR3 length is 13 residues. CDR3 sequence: CATSRGDGTEAFF. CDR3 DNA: TGTGCCACCAGCAGAGGTGACGGCACTGAAGCTTTCTTT.

CDR3 sequence reads: CASSRDTSYEQYF. The CDR3 bases are TGTGCCAGCAGTCGGGACACCTCCTACGAGCAGTACTTC. The rearrangement uses TRBV12-3 or TRBV12-4 and TRBJ2-7; the D gene is possibly TRBD1 (6 bases). The V gene lost 5 bases and the J gene lost 0 bases, with 8 bases spanning the gap. CDR3 length: 13 residues.

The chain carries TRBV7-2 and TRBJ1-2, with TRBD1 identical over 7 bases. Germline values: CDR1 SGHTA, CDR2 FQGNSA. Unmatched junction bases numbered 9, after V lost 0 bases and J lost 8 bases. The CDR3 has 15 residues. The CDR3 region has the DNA TGTGCCAGCAGCTTAGCGCTAACAGGGGATGGCGGCTACACCTTC. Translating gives CASSLALTGDGGYTF. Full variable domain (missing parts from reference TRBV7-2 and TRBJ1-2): GAGVSQSPSNKVTEKGKDVELRCDPISGHTALYWYRQSLGQGLEFLIYFQGNSAPDKSGLPSDRFSAERTGGSVSTLTIQRTQQEDSAVYLCASSLALTGDGGYTFGSGTRLTVV.

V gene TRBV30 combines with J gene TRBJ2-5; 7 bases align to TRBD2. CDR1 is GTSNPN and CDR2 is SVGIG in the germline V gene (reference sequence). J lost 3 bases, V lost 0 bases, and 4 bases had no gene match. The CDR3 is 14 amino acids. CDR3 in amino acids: CAWSVWAGEETQYF. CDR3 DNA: TGTGCCTGGAGTGTATGGGCGGGAGAAGAGACCCAGTACTTC.

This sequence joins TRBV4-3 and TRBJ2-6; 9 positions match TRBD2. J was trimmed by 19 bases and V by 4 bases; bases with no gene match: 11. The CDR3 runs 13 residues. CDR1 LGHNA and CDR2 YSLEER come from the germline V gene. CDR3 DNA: TGCGCCAGCAGCCGAATCGCGGGAGGGGGTTTAACTTTC. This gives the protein CASSRIAGGGLTF.

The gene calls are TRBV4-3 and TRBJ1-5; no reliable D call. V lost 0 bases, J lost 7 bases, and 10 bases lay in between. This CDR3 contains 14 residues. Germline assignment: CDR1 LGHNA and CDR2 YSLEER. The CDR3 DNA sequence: TGCGCCAGCAGCCAAGATTCGGGAGGACAGCCCCAGCATTTT. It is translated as CASSQDSGGQPQHF.

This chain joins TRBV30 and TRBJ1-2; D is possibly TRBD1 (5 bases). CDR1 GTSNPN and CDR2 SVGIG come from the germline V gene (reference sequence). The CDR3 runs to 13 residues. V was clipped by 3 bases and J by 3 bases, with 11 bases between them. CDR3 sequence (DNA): TGTGCCTGGAGAGACAGAAGTTACTATGGCTACACCTTC. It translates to CAWRDRSYYGYTF.

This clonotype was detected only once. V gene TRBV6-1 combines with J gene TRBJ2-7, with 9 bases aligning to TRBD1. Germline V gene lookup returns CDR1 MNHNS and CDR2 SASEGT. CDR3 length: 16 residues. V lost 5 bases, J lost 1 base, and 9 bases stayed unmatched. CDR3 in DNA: TGTGCCAGCAGTCTAATACCCGGGACAGGGTCCTACGAGCAGTACTTC. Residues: CASSLIPGTGSYEQYF.

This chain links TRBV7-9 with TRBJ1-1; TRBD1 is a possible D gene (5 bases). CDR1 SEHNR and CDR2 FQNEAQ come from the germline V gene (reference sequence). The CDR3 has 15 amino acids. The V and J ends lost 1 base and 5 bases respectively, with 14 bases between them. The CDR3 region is CASSLGGQGGTEAFF. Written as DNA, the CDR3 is TGTGCCAGCAGCTTAGGGGGCCAGGGAGGGACTGAAGCTTTCTTT. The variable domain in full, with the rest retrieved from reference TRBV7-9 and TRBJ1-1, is DTGVSQNPRHKITKRGQNVTFRCDPISEHNRLYWYRQTLGQGPEFLTYFQNEAQLEKSRLLSDRFSAERPKGSFSTLEIQRTEQGDSAMYLCASSLGGQGGTEAFFGQGTRLTVV.

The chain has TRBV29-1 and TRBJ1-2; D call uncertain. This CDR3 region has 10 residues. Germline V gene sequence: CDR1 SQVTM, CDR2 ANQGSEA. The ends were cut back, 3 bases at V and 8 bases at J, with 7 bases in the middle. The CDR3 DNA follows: TGCAGCGTTGACGCCGGGGGCTACACCTTC. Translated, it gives CSVDAGGYTF.